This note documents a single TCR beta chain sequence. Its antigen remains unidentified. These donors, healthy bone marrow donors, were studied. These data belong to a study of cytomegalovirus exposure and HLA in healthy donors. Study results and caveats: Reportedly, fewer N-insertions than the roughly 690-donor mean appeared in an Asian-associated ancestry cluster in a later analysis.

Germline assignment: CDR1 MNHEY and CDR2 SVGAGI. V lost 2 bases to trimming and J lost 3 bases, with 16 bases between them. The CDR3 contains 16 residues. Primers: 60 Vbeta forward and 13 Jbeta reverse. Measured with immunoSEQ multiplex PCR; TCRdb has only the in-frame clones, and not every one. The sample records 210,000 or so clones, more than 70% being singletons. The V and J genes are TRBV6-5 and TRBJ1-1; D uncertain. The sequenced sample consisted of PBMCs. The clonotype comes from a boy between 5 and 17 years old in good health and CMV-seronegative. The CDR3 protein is CASSYTEGFGYTEAFF. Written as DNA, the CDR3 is TGTGCCAGCAGTTACACAGAGGGTTTTGGGTACACTGAAGCTTTCTTT.